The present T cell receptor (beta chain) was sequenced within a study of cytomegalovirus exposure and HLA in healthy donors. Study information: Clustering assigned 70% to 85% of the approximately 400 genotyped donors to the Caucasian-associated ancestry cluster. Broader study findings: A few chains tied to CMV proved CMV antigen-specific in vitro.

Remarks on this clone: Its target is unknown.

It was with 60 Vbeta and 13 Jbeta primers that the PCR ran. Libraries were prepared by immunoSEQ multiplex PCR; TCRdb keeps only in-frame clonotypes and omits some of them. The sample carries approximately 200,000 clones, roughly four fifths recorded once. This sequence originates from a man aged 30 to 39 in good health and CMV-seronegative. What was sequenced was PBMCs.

This CDR3 reads CSVDQGMLLVGEQFF. CDR3 bases: TGCAGCGTTGACCAGGGAATGCTTCTCGTCGGTGAGCAGTTCTTC. The chain joins TRBV29-1 to TRBJ2-1, with D perhaps TRBD1 (5 bases). Looked up from germline, CDR1 is SQVTM and CDR2 is ANQGSEA. V was pared by 3 bases and J by 9 bases, with 21 bases between. The CDR3 runs 15 residues.